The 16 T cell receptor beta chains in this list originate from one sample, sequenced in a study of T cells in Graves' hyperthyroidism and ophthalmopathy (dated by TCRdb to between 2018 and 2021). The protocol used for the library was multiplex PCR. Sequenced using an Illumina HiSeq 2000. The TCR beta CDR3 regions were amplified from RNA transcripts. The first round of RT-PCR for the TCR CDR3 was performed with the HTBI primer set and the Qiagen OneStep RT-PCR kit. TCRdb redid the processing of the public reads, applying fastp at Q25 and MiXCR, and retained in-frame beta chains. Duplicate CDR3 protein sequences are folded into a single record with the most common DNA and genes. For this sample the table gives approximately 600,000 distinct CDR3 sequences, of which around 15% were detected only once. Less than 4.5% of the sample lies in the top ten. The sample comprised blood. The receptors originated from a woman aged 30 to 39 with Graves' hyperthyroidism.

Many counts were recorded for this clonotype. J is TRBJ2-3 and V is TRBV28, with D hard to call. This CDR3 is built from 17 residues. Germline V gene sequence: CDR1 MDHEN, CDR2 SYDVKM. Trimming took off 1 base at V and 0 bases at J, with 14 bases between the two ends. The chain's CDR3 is CASSLSPHRTSTDTQYF. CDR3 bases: TGTGCCAGCAGTTTATCCCCACATCGAACTAGCACAGATACGCAGTATTTT.

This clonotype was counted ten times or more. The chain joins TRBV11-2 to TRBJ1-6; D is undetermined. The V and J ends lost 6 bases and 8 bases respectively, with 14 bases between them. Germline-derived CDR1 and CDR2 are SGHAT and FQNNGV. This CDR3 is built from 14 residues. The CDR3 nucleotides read TGTGCCAGCAGAAGTCCTTCGGGCGATTCACCCCTCCACTTT. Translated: CASRSPSGDSPLHF.

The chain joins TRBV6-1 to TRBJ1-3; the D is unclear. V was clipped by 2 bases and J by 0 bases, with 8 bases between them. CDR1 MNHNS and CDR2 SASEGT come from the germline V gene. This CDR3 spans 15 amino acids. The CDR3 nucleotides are TGTGCCAGCAGTGAAATGGCAGACTCTGGAAACACCATATATTTT. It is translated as CASSEMADSGNTIYF.

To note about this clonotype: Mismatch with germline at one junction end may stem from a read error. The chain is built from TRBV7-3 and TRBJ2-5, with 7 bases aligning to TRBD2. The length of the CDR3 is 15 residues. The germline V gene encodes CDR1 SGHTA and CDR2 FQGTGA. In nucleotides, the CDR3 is TGTGCCAACAGCTTAAGCCGGACTAGTATGGAGACCCAGTACTTC. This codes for CANSLSRTSMETQYF.

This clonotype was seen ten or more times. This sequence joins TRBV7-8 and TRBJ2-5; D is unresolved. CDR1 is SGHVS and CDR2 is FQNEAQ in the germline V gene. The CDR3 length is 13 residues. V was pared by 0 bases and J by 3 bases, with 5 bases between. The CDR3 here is CASSLASEETQYF. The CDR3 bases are TGTGCCAGCAGCTTAGCGAGCGAAGAGACCCAGTACTTC.

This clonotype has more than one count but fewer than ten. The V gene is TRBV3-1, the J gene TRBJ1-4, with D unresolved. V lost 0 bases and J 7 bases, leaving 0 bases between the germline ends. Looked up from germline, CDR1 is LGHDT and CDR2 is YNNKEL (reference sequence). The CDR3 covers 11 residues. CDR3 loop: CASSQDEKLFF. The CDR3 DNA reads TGTGCCAGCAGCCAAGATGAAAAACTGTTTTTT.

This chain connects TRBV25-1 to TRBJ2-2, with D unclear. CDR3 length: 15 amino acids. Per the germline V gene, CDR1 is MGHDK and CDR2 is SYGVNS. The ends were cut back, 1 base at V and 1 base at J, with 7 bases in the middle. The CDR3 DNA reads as TGTGCCAGCAGTGAATGGATAGTGAACACCGGGGAGCTGTTTTTT. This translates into CASSEWIVNTGELFF.

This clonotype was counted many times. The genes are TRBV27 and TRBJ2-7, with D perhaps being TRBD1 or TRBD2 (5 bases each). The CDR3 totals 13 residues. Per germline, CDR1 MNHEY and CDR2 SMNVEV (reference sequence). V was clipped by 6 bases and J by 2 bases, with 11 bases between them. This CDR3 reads CASSGVGAYEQYF. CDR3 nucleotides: TGTGCCAGCAGCGGGGTAGGGGCCTACGAGCAGTACTTC.

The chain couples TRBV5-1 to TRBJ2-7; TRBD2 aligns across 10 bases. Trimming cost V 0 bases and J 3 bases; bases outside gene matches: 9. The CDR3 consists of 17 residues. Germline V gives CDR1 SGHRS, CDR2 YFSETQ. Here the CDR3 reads CASSLVPQREGLYEQYF. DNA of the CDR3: TGCGCCAGCAGCTTGGTACCCCAGCGGGAGGGCCTCTACGAGCAGTACTTC.

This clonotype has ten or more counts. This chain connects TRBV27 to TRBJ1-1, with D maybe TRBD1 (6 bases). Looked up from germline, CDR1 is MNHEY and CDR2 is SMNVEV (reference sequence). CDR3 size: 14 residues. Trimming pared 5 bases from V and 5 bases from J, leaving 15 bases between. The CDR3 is CASSPYGGKTEAFF. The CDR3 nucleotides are TGTGCCAGCAGTCCCTACGGGGGCAAAACTGAAGCTTTCTTT.

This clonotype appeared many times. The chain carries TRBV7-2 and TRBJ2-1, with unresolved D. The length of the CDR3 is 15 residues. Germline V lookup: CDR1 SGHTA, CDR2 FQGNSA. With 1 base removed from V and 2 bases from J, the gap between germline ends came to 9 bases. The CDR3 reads CASSLVAPPYNEQFF. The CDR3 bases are TGTGCCAGCAGCTTAGTGGCCCCTCCCTACAATGAGCAGTTCTTC.

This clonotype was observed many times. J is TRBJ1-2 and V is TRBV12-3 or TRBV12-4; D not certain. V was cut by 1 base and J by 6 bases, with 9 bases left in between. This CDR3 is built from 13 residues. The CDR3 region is CASSLVPGDGYTF. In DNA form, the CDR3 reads TGTGCCAGCAGTTTAGTTCCAGGTGATGGCTACACCTTC.

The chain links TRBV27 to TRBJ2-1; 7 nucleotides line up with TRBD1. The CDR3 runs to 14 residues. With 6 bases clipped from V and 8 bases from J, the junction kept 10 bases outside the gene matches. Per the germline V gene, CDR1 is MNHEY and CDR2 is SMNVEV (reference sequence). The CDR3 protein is CASRMATGLHEQFF. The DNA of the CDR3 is TGTGCCAGCAGGATGGCGACAGGGCTCCATGAGCAGTTCTTC.

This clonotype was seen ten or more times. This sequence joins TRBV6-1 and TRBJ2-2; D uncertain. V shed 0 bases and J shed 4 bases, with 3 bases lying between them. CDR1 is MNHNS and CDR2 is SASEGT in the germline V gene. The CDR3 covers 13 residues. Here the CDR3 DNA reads TGTGCCAGCAGTGAAGCGCTCACCGGGGAGCTGTTTTTT. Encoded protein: CASSEALTGELFF.

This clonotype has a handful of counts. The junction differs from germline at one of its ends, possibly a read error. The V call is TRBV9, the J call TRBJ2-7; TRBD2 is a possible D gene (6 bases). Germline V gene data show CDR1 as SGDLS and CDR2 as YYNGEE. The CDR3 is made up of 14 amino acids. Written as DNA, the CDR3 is TGTGCCGGCAGCGTAGACGGGAGCGGGTACGAGCAGTACTTC. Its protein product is CAGSVDGSGYEQYF.

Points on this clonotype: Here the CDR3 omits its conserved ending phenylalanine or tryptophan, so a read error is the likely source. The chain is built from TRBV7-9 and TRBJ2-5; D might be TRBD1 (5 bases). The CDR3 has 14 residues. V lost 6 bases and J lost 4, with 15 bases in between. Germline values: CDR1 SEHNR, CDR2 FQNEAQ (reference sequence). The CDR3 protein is CASSFEDIPETQYL. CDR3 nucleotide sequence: TGTGCCAGCAGTTTTGAGGACATCCCAGAGACCCAGTACCTC.